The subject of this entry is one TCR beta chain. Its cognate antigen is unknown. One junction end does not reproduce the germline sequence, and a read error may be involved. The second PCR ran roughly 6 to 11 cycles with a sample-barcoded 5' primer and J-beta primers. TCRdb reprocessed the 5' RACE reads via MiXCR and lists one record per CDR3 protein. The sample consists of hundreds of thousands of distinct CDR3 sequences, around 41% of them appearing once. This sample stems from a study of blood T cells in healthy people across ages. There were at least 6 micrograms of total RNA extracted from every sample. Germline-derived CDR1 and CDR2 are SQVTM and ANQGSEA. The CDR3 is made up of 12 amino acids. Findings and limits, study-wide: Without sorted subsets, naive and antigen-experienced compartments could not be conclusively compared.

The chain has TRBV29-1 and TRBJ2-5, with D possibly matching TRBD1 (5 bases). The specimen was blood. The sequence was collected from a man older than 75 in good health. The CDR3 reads CGLKGLRETQYF. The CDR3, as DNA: TGTGGTCTGAAGGGGCTACGGGAGACCCAGTACTTC.